One and the same sample provided the 26 T cell receptor beta chains below, sequenced in a study of T cell repertoires in cytomegalovirus infection. TCRdb re-derived calls from the reads in MiXCR, one entry per CDR3 protein. The sample has nearly 450,000 distinct CDR3 sequences, approximately 31% seen once. The specimen sequenced was PBMCs. Receptors were obtained from a human donor in good health (CMV status not recorded). Some clones in this sample may be carry-over from other donors' samples.

V usage is TRBV11-2 and J usage is TRBJ2-3; 10 nucleotides agree with TRBD2. Germline lookup yields CDR1 SGHAT and CDR2 FQNNGV. The ends lost 4 bases at V and 4 bases at J; junction bases unmatched: 8. The CDR3 runs to 16 residues. CDR3 sequence: CASSSRIAGGADTQYF. The CDR3 bases are TGTGCCAGCAGCTCGAGAATAGCGGGAGGTGCAGATACGCAGTATTTT.

This chain connects TRBV18 to TRBJ2-7; TRBD1 aligns across 8 bases. The V gene's germline CDR1 is KGHSH and CDR2 LQKENI. CDR3 size: 15 residues. V trimming: 6 bases; J trimming: 3 bases; junction bases outside the gene matches: 10. The CDR3 reads CASSQGQAHNYEQYF. CDR3 DNA: TGTGCCAGCTCGCAGGGACAGGCCCACAACTACGAGCAGTACTTC.

This clonotype was recorded many times. This chain connects TRBV7-2 to TRBJ2-1; TRBD2 matches at 14 bases. The CDR3 runs to 15 residues. J was trimmed by 5 bases and V by 5 bases; bases with no gene match: 2. The germline V gene encodes CDR1 SGHTA and CDR2 FQGNSA. The CDR3 sequence is CASSRLAGGHNEQFF. In DNA, the CDR3 is TGTGCCAGCAGCCGACTAGCGGGGGGGCACAATGAGCAGTTCTTC.

The rearrangement joins TRBV6-1 to TRBJ1-1; D gene ambiguous. CDR1 and CDR2 from the germline V gene are MNHNS and SASEGT. CDR3 size: 12 residues. The V and J ends lost 8 bases and 8 bases respectively, with 15 bases between them. In DNA, the CDR3 is TGTGCCAGCCCATCCCACATCAAAGAAGCTTTCTTT. Translation: CASPSHIKEAFF.

This clonotype was picked up a small number of times. V is TRBV6-4 and J is TRBJ1-5; no clear D gene. Germline V CDR1 and CDR2: MRHNA, SNTAGT. V was trimmed by 0 bases and J by 9 bases, leaving 15 bases between them. This CDR3 spans 15 amino acids. The CDR3 protein is CASSDSKFGDAPQHF. The CDR3 region has the DNA TGTGCCAGCAGTGACTCGAAATTTGGGGATGCGCCCCAGCATTTT.

This clonotype has ten or more counts. J is TRBJ2-2 and V is TRBV7-9; the match to TRBD1 covers 9 bases. The CDR3 is 16 amino acids. Germline values: CDR1 SEHNR, CDR2 FQNEAQ (reference sequence). The V segment lost 5 bases and the J segment 6 bases; nucleotides outside the gene matches: 10. CDR3 nucleotides: TGTGCCAGCAGCATCGGACAGGGGTTTTCTTCCGGGGAGCTGTTTTTT. Protein sequence: CASSIGQGFSSGELFF.

The rearrangement uses TRBV6-5 and TRBJ2-3; 8 nucleotides agree with TRBD2. There are 16 residues in the CDR3. The junction had 13 bases not matched to a gene; V was cut back by 2 bases and J by 9 bases. Germline assignment: CDR1 MNHEY and CDR2 SVGAGI. CDR3 bases: TGTGCCAGCAGTTACGCGGGGGGACAACGCGGAGAGACGCAGTATTTT. Its translation is CASSYAGGQRGETQYF.

In this sample, this clonotype turned up a few times. This chain connects TRBV4-3 to TRBJ2-1; TRBD2 agrees at 11 bases. This CDR3 has 16 residues. With 0 bases clipped from V and 9 bases from J, the junction kept 7 bases outside the gene matches. Germline V gene lookup returns CDR1 LGHNA and CDR2 YSLEER. The DNA for the CDR3 is TGCGCCAGCAGCCAAGAAGTAGCGGGGGGGCTAAGTGAGCAGTTCTTC. Translation: CASSQEVAGGLSEQFF.

To note about this clonotype: The junction departs from germline at one end; a sequencing error may be responsible. The rearrangement uses TRBV7-6 and TRBJ2-5; D gene ambiguous. The CDR3 runs 13 residues. The germline CDR1 and CDR2 sequences are SGHVS and FNYEAQ. The CDR3 here is CASSFVVQENQYF. The CDR3 nucleotides are TGTGCCAGCAGCTTTGTAGTTCAAGAGAACCAGTACTTC.

V gene TRBV12-3 or TRBV12-4 combines with J gene TRBJ2-2, with 9 bases lining up with TRBD2. The CDR3 is 16 amino acids. After removal of 5 bases from V and 7 bases from J, the junction contained 11 bases not matched to a gene. CDR3 sequence reads: CASSPKRGGANGELFF. CDR3 sequence (DNA): TGTGCCAGCAGTCCCAAACGCGGGGGGGCGAACGGGGAGCTGTTTTTT.

Notes on this clonotype: At one of its ends the junction is not consistent with the germline gene, which may arise from a read error. The chain joins TRBV7-4 to TRBJ2-5; 7 positions match TRBD1. CDR1 and CDR2 (germline): SGHVT, SQSDAQ. The CDR3 covers 12 residues. The CDR3 here is CSSSPQGVDQYF. In DNA, the CDR3 is TGTTCCAGCAGCCCCCAGGGGGTCGACCAGTACTTC.

The table lists this clonotype with many counts. The rearrangement uses TRBV7-9 and TRBJ2-1; D possibly matches TRBD1 or TRBD2 (5 bases each). The germline CDR1 and CDR2 sequences are SEHNR and FQNEAQ (reference sequence). With 4 bases removed from V and 3 bases from J, the gap between germline ends came to 19 bases. The CDR3 is 17 residues long. The CDR3 DNA reads as TGTGCCAGCAGCTCTTCCGACGGGACCCGGGTCTACAATGAGCAGTTCTTC. It translates to CASSSSDGTRVYNEQFF.

V gene TRBV5-5 combines with J gene TRBJ2-5; 10 bases fit TRBD2. V dropped 0 bases and J dropped 0; count of bases not matched to a gene: 5. Germline lookup yields CDR1 SGHKS and CDR2 YYEKEE (reference sequence). The CDR3 length is 17 residues. CDR3 sequence: CASSLELAGGHQETQYF. CDR3 DNA: TGTGCCAGCAGCTTGGAGTTAGCGGGGGGTCACCAAGAGACCCAGTACTTC.

Only a few counts were recorded for this clonotype. CDR3 sequence (DNA): TGTGCCAGCAGCTCCCGGACAGGGGCGAACACCGGGGAGCTGTTTTTT. Protein sequence: CASSSRTGANTGELFF. The rearrangement joins TRBV11-3 to TRBJ2-2; 9 positions match TRBD1. The germline gives CDR1 SGHNT, CDR2 YENEEA. The CDR3 runs 16 residues. Trimming cost V 4 bases and J 0 bases; bases outside gene matches: 3.

This clonotype has just a few counts. The chain joins TRBV5-6 to TRBJ2-7; possible D gene TRBD1, 5 bases. The V gene's germline CDR1 is SGHDT and CDR2 YYEEEE. Trimming took off 4 bases at V and 0 bases at J, with 14 bases between the two ends. This CDR3 contains 15 residues. CDR3 sequence reads: CASSPPQGPSYEQYF. For the CDR3, the DNA is TGTGCCAGCAGCCCGCCCCAGGGCCCCTCCTACGAGCAGTACTTC.

In its sample, this clonotype was seen a few times. This chain links TRBV7-3 with TRBJ2-5; D unclear. The V and J ends lost 2 bases and 1 base respectively, with 8 bases between them. CDR1 is SGHTA and CDR2 is FQGTGA in the germline V gene. This CDR3 is 14 amino acids long. The CDR3 loop reads CASSLDISQETQYF. CDR3 in DNA: TGTGCCAGCAGCTTAGACATTTCCCAAGAGACCCAGTACTTC.

This clonotype appeared a few times. The V call is TRBV5-4, the J call TRBJ2-7; D ambiguous. CDR1 is SGHNT and CDR2 is YYREEE in the germline V gene (reference sequence). CDR3 length equals 13 residues. V lost 0 bases and J 6 bases, leaving 10 bases between the germline ends. The chain's CDR3 is CASSLGGSAEQYF. In nucleotides, the CDR3 is TGTGCCAGCAGCTTGGGTGGTAGTGCCGAGCAGTACTTC.

The chain has TRBV28 and TRBJ1-6; no definite D call. The length of the CDR3 is 12 residues. The V end lost 5 bases, the J end lost 7 bases, and 6 bases lay between the germline ends. The germline CDR1 and CDR2 sequences are MDHEN and SYDVKM. The CDR3 here is CASSPLNSPLHF. CDR3 in DNA: TGTGCCAGCAGTCCATTGAATTCACCCCTCCACTTT.

The chain has TRBV12-3 or TRBV12-4 and TRBJ2-3, with D unclear. The CDR3 is 13 amino acids. V dropped 4 bases and J dropped 4 bases, with 9 bases sitting between them. CDR3 DNA: TGTGCCAGCAGTTCCGTGCAGGCAGATACGCAGTATTTT. This encodes CASSSVQADTQYF.

The sample holds a few counts of this clonotype. The chain has TRBV20-1 and TRBJ1-6, with a tentative D call TRBD1 (5 bases). CDR1 DFQATT and CDR2 SNEGSKA come from the germline V gene (reference sequence). The CDR3 runs 14 residues. Trimming pared 2 bases from V and 8 bases from J, leaving 13 bases between. The CDR3 protein is CSARPPGWDSPLHF. DNA of the CDR3: TGCAGTGCTAGACCACCAGGGTGGGATTCACCCCTCCACTTT.

V and J are TRBV6-1 and TRBJ2-7; D gene unclear. The germline V and J ends were trimmed by 3 bases and 4 bases, with 10 bases remaining between them. Germline lookup yields CDR1 MNHNS and CDR2 SASEGT. This CDR3 is built from 13 residues. The CDR3 loop reads CASSDTRVYEQYF. CDR3 nucleotide sequence: TGTGCCAGCAGTGACACCAGAGTTTACGAGCAGTACTTC.

As concerns this clonotype: A much bigger clone sits one base away, suggesting this may be a read error. This chain uses TRBV7-2 with TRBJ2-1; D is tentatively TRBD1 or TRBD2 (5 bases each). This CDR3 has 17 residues. Germline V lookup: CDR1 SGHTA, CDR2 FQGNSA. As DNA, the CDR3 is TGTGCCAGCAGTTCCCAAGGGAGACAGAGCTCCTACTATGAGCAGTTCTTC. It codes for CASSSQGRQSSYYEQFF.

Comment on this clonotype: The CDR3 end shows no conserved phenylalanine or tryptophan, and so a read error is likely. This sequence joins TRBV7-6 and TRBJ2-7; 7 bases map to TRBD1. The CDR3 is 15 amino acids. CDR1 is SGHVS, CDR2 FNYEAQ, per germline. J was trimmed by 4 bases and V by 1 base; bases with no gene match: 7. The CDR3 region is CASSLEGKGAYEQYL. CDR3 coding DNA: TGTGCCAGCAGCTTAGAGGGGAAGGGGGCGTACGAGCAGTACTTA.

This clonotype was observed a few times. This rearrangement joins TRBV5-4 to TRBJ1-1; 7 bases agree with TRBD1. V was clipped by 4 bases and J by 3 bases; unmatched bases: 6. This CDR3 spans 14 amino acids. Per germline, CDR1 SGHNT and CDR2 YYREEE (reference sequence). For the CDR3, the DNA is TGTGCCAGCAGCCGCGACAGGGCGGACACTGAAGCTTTCTTT. The encoded protein is CASSRDRADTEAFF.

This clonotype was detected a few times. The chain is built from TRBV6-5 and TRBJ2-1; the match to TRBD2 covers 9 bases. The CDR3 runs 15 residues. Germline CDR1 and CDR2: MNHEY and SVGAGI. V was pared by 5 bases and J by 8 bases, with 10 bases of the junction left unmatched. CDR3 region: CASSPSGGHRDEQFF. The DNA of the CDR3 is TGTGCCAGCAGTCCCAGCGGGGGGCACAGAGATGAGCAGTTCTTC.

This clonotype was detected many times. This chain uses TRBV12-3 or TRBV12-4 with TRBJ2-3, with 13 bases fitting TRBD2. The trim removed 5 bases at V and 2 bases at J, leaving 1 base unmatched. The CDR3 extends over 15 amino acids. In DNA form, the CDR3 reads TGTGCCAGCAGTACTAGCGGGGGGGCCACAGATACGCAGTATTTT. Its protein product is CASSTSGGATDTQYF.